The clone carrying this T cell receptor beta chain was observed a few times. These data belong to a study of T-cell memory formation after mild COVID-19. The germline V gene has CDR1 MNHEY and CDR2 SVGAGI. Trimming pared 6 bases from V and 2 bases from J, leaving 18 bases between. The CDR3 is made up of 16 amino acids. TCRdb reanalysed the 5' RACE reads using MiXCR and keeps one entry per CDR3 protein. The sample lists roughly 550,000 distinct CDR3 sequences; 20% were seen once. This clonotype was obtained from an adult woman who had mild COVID-19 (a few samples of this study predate the infection). Cell type and time point are not known. V gene TRBV6-5 combines with J gene TRBJ2-3, with unresolved D. Sequencing was carried out using PBMCs or a T cell subset sorted from them (not recorded which). The CDR3 here is CASRPSTETTTDTQYF. CDR3 DNA sequence: TGTGCCAGCAGGCCATCTACGGAGACGACCACAGATACGCAGTATTTT.